Listed here are 8 T cell receptor beta chains from one sample, sequenced in a study of cytomegalovirus exposure and HLA in healthy donors. PCR used 60 Vbeta primers and 13 Jbeta primers. Repertoires were generated with immunoSEQ multiplex PCR, while TCRdb's copy carries only in-frame clones and drops some. The sample includes 95,000 or so clones, roughly 70% of them seen just once. The sequenced sample was PBMCs. These receptors were obtained from a woman aged 45-59 years in good health and CMV-seropositive.

The chain recombines TRBV14 with TRBJ1-2, with 8 bases fitting TRBD1. V lost 4 bases and J lost 3; bases outside the gene matches: 10. CDR1 and CDR2 from the germline V gene are SGHDN and FVKESK. The CDR3 runs to 16 residues. The CDR3, as DNA: TGTGCCAGCAGCCCGGACAGGGCGGCTCTTTACTATGGCTACACCTTC. Translated, it gives CASSPDRAALYYGYTF.

The chain links TRBV19 to TRBJ2-5, with D unresolved. CDR1 and CDR2 from the germline V gene are LNHDA and SQIVND (reference sequence). The CDR3 totals 12 residues. Trimming took off 6 bases at V and 4 bases at J, with 9 bases between the two ends. This chain's CDR3 is CASSSPGETQYF. The CDR3 DNA reads as TGTGCCAGTAGCTCCCCGGGAGAGACCCAGTACTTC.

This clone appeared once. This sequence joins TRBV28 and TRBJ2-7; 10 bases align to TRBD1. Germline V lookup: CDR1 MDHEN, CDR2 SYDVKM. The CDR3 consists of 14 residues. The J segment lost 4 bases and the V segment lost 4 bases, leaving 4 bases of the junction unmatched. For the CDR3, the DNA is TGTGCCAGCAGTTGGACAGGGGGAAGGTACGAGCAGTACTTC. Amino acid sequence: CASSWTGGRYEQYF.

The chain recombines TRBV19 with TRBJ2-2; 9 nucleotides align to TRBD1. The CDR3 covers 15 residues. Germline V gene lookup returns CDR1 LNHDA and CDR2 SQIVND (reference sequence). The J segment lost 6 bases and the V segment lost 6 bases, leaving 8 bases of the junction unmatched. Written as DNA, the CDR3 is TGTGCCAGTAGATCGGGGGACAGGGTCTCCGGGGAGCTGTTTTTT. It specifies CASRSGDRVSGELFF.

This clone occurred a few times. CDR3 coding DNA: TGTGCCAGCTCACCACCACAAGATGAGCAGTTCTTC. Its protein product is CASSPPQDEQFF. The V and J genes are TRBV18 and TRBJ2-1; D not certain. Trimming took off 0 bases at V and 8 bases at J, with 5 bases between the two ends. Germline V gene lookup returns CDR1 KGHSH and CDR2 LQKENI. The CDR3 loop spans 12 amino acids.

The chain carries TRBV15 and TRBJ2-7; TRBD2 aligns across 8 bases. This CDR3 is 19 amino acids long. V lost 0 bases, J lost 5 bases, and 18 bases stayed unmatched. CDR1 and CDR2 from the germline V gene are LNHNV and YYDKDF (reference sequence). The CDR3: CATSRDPRGWSGRHHEQYF. As DNA, the CDR3 is TGTGCCACCAGCAGAGATCCCCGTGGTTGGAGCGGGAGACACCACGAGCAGTACTTC.

The chain couples TRBV9 to TRBJ2-1; D possibly corresponds to TRBD2 (6 bases). Germline V gene sequence: CDR1 SGDLS, CDR2 YYNGEE. CDR3 length: 13 residues. V lost 7 bases, J lost 8 bases, and 16 bases lay in between. For the CDR3, the DNA is TGTGCCAGCGGGACTCAAGGAGACCATGAGCAGTTCTTC. Translating it yields CASGTQGDHEQFF.

The rearrangement joins TRBV5-1 to TRBJ2-3; TRBD1 matches at 8 bases. The CDR3 runs to 15 residues. CDR1 and CDR2 from the germline V gene are SGHRS and YFSETQ. The V and J ends lost 4 bases and 0 bases, in that order; junction bases with no gene match: 4. CDR3 bases: TGCGCCAGCAGCAAGGGACAGGATAGCACAGATACGCAGTATTTT. Residues: CASSKGQDSTDTQYF.